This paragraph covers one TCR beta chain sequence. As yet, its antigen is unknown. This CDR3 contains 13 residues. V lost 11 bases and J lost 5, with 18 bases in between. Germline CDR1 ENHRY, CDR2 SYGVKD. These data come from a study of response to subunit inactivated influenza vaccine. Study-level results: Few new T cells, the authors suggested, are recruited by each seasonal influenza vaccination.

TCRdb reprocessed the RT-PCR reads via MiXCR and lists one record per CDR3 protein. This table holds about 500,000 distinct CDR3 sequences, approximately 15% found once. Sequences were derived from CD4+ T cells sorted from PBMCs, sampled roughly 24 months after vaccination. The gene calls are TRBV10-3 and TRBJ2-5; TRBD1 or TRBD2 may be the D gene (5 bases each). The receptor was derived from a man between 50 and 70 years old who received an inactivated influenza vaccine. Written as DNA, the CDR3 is TGTGCCGTCTCGATGGGGGTTTGGGAGACCCAGTACTTC. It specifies CAVSMGVWETQYF.